This T cell receptor beta chain stems from a study of technical replicates of blood from a handful of donors. TCRdb's table, derived via immunoSEQ multiplex PCR, lists solely in-frame clones and lacks some. The sample carries around 72,000 clones, around 91% recorded once. CDR1 and CDR2 from the germline V gene are SNHLY and FYNNEI. The CDR3 length is 17 residues. With 7 bases clipped from V and 5 bases from J, the junction kept 8 bases outside the gene matches. The TCR sequence derives from a human donor in good health. Some clones in this sample may be carry-over from other donors' samples. Sequenced material: T cells isolated from PBMCs. This chain connects TRBV2 to TRBJ2-1; TRBD2 matches at 16 bases. CDR3 residues: CASTGTSGRVVNNEQFF. As DNA, the CDR3 is TGTGCCAGCACTGGGACTAGCGGGAGGGTGGTGAACAATGAGCAGTTCTTC.